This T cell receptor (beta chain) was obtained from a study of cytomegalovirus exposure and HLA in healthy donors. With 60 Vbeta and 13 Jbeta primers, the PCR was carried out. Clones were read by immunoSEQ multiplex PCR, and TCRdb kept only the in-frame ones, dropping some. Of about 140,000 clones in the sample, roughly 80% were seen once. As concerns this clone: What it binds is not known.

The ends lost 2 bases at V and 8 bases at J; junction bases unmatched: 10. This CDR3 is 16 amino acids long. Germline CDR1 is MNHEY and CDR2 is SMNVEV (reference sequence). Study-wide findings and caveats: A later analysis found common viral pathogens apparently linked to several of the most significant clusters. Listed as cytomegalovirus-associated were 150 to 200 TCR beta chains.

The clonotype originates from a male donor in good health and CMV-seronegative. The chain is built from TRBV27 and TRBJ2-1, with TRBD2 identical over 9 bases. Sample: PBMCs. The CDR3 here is CASSLGRLAGLDEQFF. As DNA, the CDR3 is TGTGCCAGCAGTTTAGGGCGGCTAGCGGGGTTGGATGAGCAGTTCTTC.